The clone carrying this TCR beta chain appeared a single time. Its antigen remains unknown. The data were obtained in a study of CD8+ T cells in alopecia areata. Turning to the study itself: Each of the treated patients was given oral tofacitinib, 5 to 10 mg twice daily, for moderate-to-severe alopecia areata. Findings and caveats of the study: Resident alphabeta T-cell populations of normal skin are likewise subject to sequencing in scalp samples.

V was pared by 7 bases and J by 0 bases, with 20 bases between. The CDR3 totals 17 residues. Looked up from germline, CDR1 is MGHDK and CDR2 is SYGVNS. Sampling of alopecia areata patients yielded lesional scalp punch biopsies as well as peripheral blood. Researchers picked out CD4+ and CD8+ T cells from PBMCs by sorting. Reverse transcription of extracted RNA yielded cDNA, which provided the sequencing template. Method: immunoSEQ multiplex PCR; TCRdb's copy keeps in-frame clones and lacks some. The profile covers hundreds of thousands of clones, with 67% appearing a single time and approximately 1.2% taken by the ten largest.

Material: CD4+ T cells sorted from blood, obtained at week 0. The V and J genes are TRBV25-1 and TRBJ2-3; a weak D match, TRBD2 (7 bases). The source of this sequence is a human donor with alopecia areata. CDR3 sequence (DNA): TGTGCCAGCACGGTGGAGGGGGGGCTAGCAAGCACAGATACGCAGTATTTT. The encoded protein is CASTVEGGLASTDTQYF.